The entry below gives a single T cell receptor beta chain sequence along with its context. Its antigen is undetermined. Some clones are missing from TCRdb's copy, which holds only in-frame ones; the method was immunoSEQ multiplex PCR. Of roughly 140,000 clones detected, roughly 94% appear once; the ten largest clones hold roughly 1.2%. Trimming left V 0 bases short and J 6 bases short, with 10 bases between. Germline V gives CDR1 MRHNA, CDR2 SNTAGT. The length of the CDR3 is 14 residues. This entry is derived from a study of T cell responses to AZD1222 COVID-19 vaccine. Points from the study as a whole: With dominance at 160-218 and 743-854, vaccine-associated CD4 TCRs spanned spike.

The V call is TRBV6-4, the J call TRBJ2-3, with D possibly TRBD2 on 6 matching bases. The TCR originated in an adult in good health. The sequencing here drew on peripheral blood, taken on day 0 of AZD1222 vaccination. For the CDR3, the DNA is TGTGCCAGCAGTGACTCGGGAGGACCTGATACGCAGTATTTT. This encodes CASSDSGGPDTQYF.